Sequencing of this T cell receptor beta chain was carried out in a study of identical twins. The study, taken as a whole, reports: High-abundance cord blood beta clonotypes had fewer insertions; memory repertoires showed none.

All of the donors were Caucasians in good health. TCRdb fed the 5' RACE reads into MiXCR, producing one record per CDR3 protein. The table has a few hundred thousand distinct CDR3 sequences, about 15% seen once; the top ten hold 0.35% to 0.45%. In regard to this clonotype: Its antigen remains unknown.

The V segment lost 8 bases and the J segment 0 bases; nucleotides outside the gene matches: 6. CDR1 is MNHNS, CDR2 SASEGT, per germline. The CDR3 runs to 15 residues. These same data were also listed under a study on yellow fever vaccine responses in identical twins. As that report states: Twins reportedly had a vaccine T cell response that seemed partly convergent, partly personalized.

This sequence was found in a woman aged 18-35 years in good health. The V and J genes are TRBV6-1 and TRBJ1-4; 7 nucleotides line up with TRBD1. Sequencing was performed on CD4+ T cells sorted from blood. The DNA for the CDR3 is TGTGCCAGCCTGAAGGGACAGACAACTAATGAAAAACTGTTTTTT. Protein sequence: CASLKGQTTNEKLFF.